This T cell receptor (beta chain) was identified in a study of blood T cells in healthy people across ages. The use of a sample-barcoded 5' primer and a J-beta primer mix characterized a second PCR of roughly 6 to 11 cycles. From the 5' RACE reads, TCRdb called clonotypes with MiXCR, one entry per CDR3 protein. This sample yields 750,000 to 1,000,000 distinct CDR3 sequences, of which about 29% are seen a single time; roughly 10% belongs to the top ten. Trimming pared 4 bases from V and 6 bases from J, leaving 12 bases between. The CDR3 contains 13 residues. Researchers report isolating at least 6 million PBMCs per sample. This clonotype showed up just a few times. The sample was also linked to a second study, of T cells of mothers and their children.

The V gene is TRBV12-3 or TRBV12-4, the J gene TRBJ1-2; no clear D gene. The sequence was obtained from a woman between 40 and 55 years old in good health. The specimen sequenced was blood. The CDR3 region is CASSWNGPDGYTF. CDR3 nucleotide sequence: TGTGCCAGCAGTTGGAACGGACCTGATGGCTACACCTTC.